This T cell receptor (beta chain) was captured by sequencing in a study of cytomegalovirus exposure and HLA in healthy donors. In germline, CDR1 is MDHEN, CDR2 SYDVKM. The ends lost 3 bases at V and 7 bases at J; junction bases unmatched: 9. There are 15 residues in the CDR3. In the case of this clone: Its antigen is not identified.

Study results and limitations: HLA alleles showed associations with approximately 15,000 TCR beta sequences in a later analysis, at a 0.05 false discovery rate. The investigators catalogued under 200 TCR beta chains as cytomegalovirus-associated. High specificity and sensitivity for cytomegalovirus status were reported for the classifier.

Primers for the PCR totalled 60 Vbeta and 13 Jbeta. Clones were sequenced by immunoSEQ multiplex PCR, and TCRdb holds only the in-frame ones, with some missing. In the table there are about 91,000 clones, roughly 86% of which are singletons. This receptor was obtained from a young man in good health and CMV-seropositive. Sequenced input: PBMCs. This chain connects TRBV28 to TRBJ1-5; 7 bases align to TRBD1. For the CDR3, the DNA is TGTGCCAGCAGTTTCGCCGACAGGGTTGGGCAGCCCCAGCATTTT. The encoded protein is CASSFADRVGQPQHF.